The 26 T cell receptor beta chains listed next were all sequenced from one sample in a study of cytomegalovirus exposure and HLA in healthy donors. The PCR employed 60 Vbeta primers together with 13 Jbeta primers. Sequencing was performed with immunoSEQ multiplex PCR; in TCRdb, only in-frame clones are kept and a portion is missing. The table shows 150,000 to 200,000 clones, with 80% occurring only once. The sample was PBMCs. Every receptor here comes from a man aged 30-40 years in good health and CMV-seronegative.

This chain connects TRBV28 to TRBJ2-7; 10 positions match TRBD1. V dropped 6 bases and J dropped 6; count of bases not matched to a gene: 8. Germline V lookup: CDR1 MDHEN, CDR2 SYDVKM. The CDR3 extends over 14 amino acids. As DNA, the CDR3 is TGTGCCAGCAGGTCCGGGACAGGGGCTTTCGAGCAGTACTTC. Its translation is CASRSGTGAFEQYF.

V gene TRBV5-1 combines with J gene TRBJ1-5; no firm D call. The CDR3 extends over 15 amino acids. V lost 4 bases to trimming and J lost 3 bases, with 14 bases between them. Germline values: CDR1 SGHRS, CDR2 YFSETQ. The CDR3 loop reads CASSPLSGSNQPQHF. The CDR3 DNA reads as TGCGCCAGCAGCCCGTTATCAGGATCCAATCAGCCCCAGCATTTT.

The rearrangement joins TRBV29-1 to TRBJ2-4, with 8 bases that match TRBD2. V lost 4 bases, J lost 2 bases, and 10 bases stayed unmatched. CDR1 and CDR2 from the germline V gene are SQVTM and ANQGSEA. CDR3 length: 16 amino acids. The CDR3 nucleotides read TGCAGCGTTGTAAAATGGGGCGGGAGGACCAAAAACATTCAGTACTTC. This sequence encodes CSVVKWGGRTKNIQYF. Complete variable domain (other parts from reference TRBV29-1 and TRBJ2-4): SAVISQKPSRDICQRGTSLTIQCQVDSQVTMMFWYRQQPGQSLTLIATANQGSEATYESGFVIDKFPISRPNLTFSTLTVSNMSPEDSSIYLCSVVKWGGRTKNIQYFGAGTRLSVL.

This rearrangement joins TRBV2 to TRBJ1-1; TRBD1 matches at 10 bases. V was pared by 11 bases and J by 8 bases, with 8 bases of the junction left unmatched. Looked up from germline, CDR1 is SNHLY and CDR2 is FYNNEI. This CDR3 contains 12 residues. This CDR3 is CACPGQGDEAFF. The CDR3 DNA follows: TGTGCCTGCCCTGGACAGGGGGACGAAGCTTTCTTT.

The CDR3: CASSSSRQGTQYF. The DNA for the CDR3 is TGTGCCAGCAGCTCCTCAAGACAGGGGACGCAGTATTTT. The chain combines TRBV11-1 with TRBJ2-3, with TRBD1 matching over 8 bases. The CDR3 runs 13 residues. Germline V lookup: CDR1 SGHAT, CDR2 FQDESV (reference sequence). The junction had 6 bases not matched to a gene; V was cut back by 4 bases and J by 9 bases.

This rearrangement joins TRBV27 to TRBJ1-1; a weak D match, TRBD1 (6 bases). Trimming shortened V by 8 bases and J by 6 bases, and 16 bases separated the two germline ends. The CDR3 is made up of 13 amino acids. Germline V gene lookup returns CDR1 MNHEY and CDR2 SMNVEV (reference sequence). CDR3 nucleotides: TGTGCCAGCCAATTCAGGGGTAGACCTGAAGCTTTCTTT. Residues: CASQFRGRPEAFF.

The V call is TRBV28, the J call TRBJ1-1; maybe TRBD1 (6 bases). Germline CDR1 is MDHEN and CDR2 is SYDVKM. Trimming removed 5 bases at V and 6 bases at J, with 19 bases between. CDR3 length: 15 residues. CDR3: CASSRQGWGGPEAFF. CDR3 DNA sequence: TGTGCCAGCAGTAGGCAGGGGTGGGGGGGCCCTGAAGCTTTCTTT.

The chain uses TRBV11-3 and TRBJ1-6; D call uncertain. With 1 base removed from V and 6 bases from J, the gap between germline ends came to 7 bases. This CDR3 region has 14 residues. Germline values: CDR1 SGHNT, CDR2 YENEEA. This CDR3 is CASSLGGTNSPLHF. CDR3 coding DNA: TGTGCCAGCAGCTTAGGAGGAACTAATTCACCCCTCCACTTT. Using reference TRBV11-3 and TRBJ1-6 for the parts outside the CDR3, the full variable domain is EAGVVQSPRYKIIEKKQPVAFWCNPISGHNTLYWYLQNLGQGPELLIRYENEEAVDDSQLPKDRFSAERLKGVDSTLKIQPAELGDSAVYLCASSLGGTNSPLHFGNGTRLTVT.

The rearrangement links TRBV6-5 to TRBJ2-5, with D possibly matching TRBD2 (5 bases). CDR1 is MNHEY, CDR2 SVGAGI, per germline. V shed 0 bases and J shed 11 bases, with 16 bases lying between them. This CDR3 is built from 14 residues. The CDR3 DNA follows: TGTGCCAGCAGTTACTCAGGGCGGGTGGAGGAGCAGTACTTC. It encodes CASSYSGRVEEQYF.

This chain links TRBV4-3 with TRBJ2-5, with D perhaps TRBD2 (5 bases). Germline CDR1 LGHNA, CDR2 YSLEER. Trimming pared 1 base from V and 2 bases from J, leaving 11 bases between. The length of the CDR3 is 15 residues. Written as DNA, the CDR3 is TGCGCCAGCAGCCAAGTTAGAGGGTCTCAAGAGACCCAGTACTTC. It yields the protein CASSQVRGSQETQYF.

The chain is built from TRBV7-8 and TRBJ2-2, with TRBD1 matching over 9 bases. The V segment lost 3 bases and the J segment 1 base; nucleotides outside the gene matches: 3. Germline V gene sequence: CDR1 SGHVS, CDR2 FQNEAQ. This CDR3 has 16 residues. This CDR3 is CASSLRGQGNTGELFF. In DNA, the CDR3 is TGTGCCAGCAGCTTGCGGGGACAGGGGAACACCGGGGAGCTGTTTTTT.

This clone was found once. The CDR3, as DNA: TGTGCCAGCTCACCGACAGGTCGCTTAGGGGAGCCCCAGCATTTT. Translation gives CASSPTGRLGEPQHF. The V gene is TRBV18, the J gene TRBJ1-5; tentative D call: TRBD1 (6 bases). This CDR3 comprises 15 residues. From germline, CDR1 is KGHSH and CDR2 LQKENI. Trimming took 3 bases from V and 8 from J, leaving 17 bases between them.

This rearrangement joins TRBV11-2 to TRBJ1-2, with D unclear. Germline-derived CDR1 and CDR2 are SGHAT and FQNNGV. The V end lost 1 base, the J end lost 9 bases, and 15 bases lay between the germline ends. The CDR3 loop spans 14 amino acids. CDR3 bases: TGTGCCAGCAGCTTAGGAGGGCCTAGGTATCGCTACACCTTC. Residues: CASSLGGPRYRYTF.

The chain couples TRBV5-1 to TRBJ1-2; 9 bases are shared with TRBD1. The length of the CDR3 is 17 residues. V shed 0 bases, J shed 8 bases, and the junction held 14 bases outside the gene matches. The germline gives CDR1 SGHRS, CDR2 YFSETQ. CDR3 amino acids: CASSLDRGLLGGEGYTF. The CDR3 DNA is TGCGCCAGCAGCTTGGACAGGGGGCTACTGGGAGGTGAGGGCTACACCTTC. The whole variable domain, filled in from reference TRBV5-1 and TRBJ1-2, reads KAGVTQTPRYLIKTRGQQVTLSCSPISGHRSVSWYQQTPGQGLQFLFEYFSETQRNKGNFPGRFSGRQFSNSRSEMNVSTLELGDSALYLCASSLDRGLLGGEGYTFGSGTRLTVV.

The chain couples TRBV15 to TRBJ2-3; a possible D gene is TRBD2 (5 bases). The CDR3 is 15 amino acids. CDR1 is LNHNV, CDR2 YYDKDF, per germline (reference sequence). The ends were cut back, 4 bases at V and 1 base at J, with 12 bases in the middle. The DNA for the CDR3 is TGTGCCACCAGCATCCTCCCCGGGGGCACAGATACGCAGTATTTT. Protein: CATSILPGGTDTQYF.

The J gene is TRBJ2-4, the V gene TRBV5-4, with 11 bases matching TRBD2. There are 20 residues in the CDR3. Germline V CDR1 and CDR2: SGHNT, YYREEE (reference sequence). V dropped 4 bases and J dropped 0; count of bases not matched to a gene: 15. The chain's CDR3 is CASSPGLAGGWGAAKNIQYF. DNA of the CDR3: TGTGCCAGCAGCCCCGGGCTAGCGGGAGGATGGGGAGCAGCCAAAAACATTCAGTACTTC.

The chain's CDR3 is CASSLGRGLSNQPQHF. The CDR3 DNA reads TGTGCCAGCAGCTTGGGGAGGGGGCTGAGCAATCAGCCCCAGCATTTT. J is TRBJ1-5 and V is TRBV5-6; TRBD1 aligns across 7 bases. Trimming cost V 0 bases and J 1 base; bases outside gene matches: 4. The CDR3 has 16 residues. CDR1 and CDR2 (germline): SGHDT, YYEEEE.

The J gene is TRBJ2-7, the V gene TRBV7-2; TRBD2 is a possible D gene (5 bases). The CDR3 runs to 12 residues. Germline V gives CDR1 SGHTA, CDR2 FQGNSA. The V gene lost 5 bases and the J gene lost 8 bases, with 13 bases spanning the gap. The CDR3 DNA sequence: TGTGCCAGCAGCCTCGGGGATCTGAAGCAGTACTTC. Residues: CASSLGDLKQYF.

Here the CDR3 reads CASSFLTGREGYTF. CDR3 bases: TGTGCCAGCAGCTTCTTAACGGGGCGGGAAGGCTACACCTTC. The chain has TRBV7-9 and TRBJ1-2; TRBD1 might be the D (5 bases). The CDR3 is 14 residues long. The germline V gene has CDR1 SEHNR and CDR2 FQNEAQ (reference sequence). V lost 3 bases and J 8 bases, leaving 16 bases between the germline ends. Filled out from reference TRBV7-9 and TRBJ1-2, the complete variable domain reads DTGVSQNPRHKITKRGQNVTFRCDPISEHNRLYWYRQTLGQGPEFLTYFQNEAQLEKSRLLSDRFSAERPKGSFSTLEIQRTEQGDSAMYLCASSFLTGREGYTFGSGTRLTVV.

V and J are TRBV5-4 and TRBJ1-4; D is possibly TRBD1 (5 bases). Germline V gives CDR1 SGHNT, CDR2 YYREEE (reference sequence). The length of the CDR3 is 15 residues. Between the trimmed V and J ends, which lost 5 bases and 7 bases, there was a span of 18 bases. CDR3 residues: CASRDAGQGFEKLFF. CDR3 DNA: TGTGCCAGCAGGGACGCGGGGCAGGGTTTTGAAAAACTGTTTTTT.

CDR3 sequence reads: CASSLIRGKGTGELFF. As DNA, the CDR3 is TGTGCCAGCAGCTTAATAAGGGGCAAGGGCACCGGGGAGCTGTTTTTT. This chain connects TRBV7-9 to TRBJ2-2; possible D gene TRBD1, 5 bases. This CDR3 has 16 residues. V gave up 2 bases and J gave up 4 bases, with 14 bases separating them. Germline loops: CDR1 SEHNR, CDR2 FQNEAQ (reference sequence).

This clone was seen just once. CDR3 nucleotide sequence: TGTGCCAGTAGTACGTACAGGGGACCAGTTGAAGCTTTCTTT. Translation gives CASSTYRGPVEAFF. The chain joins TRBV19 to TRBJ1-1, with 7 bases fitting TRBD1. The ends lost 4 bases at V and 7 bases at J; junction bases unmatched: 9. This CDR3 is built from 14 residues. Looked up from germline, CDR1 is LNHDA and CDR2 is SQIVND (reference sequence).

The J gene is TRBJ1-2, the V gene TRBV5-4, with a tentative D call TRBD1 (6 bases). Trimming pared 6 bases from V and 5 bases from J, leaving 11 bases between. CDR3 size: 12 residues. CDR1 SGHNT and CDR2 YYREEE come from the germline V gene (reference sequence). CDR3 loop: CASNKQGYGYTF. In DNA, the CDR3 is TGTGCCAGCAATAAACAGGGTTATGGCTACACCTTC.

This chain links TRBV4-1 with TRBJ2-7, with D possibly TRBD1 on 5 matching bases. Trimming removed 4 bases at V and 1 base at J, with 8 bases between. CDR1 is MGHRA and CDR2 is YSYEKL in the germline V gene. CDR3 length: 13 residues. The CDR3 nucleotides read TGCGCCAGCAGCCGTGACAGATCCTACGAGCAGTACTTC. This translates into CASSRDRSYEQYF.

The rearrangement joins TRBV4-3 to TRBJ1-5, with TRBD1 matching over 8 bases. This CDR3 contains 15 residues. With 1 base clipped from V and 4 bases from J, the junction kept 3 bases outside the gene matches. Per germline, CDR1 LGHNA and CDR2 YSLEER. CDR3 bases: TGCGCCAGCAGCCAAGGGACAGGGTCTAATCAGCCCCAGCATTTT. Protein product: CASSQGTGSNQPQHF.

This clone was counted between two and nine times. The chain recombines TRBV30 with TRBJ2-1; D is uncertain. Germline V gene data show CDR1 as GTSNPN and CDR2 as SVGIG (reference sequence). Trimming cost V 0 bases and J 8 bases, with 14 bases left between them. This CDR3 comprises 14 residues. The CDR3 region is CAWSVTGGSDEQFF. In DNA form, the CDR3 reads TGTGCCTGGAGTGTAACTGGCGGTTCCGATGAGCAGTTCTTC.